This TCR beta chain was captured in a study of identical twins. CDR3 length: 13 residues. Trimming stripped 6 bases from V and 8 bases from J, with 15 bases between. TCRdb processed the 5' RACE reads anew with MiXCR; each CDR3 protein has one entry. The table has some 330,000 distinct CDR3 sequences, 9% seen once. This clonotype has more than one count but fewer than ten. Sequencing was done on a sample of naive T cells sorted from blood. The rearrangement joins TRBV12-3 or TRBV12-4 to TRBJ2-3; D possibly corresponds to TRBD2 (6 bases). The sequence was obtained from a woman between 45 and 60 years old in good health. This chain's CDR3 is CASSSPRSGTQYF. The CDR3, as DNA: TGTGCCAGCAGCTCCCCTCGTAGCGGTACGCAGTATTTT.